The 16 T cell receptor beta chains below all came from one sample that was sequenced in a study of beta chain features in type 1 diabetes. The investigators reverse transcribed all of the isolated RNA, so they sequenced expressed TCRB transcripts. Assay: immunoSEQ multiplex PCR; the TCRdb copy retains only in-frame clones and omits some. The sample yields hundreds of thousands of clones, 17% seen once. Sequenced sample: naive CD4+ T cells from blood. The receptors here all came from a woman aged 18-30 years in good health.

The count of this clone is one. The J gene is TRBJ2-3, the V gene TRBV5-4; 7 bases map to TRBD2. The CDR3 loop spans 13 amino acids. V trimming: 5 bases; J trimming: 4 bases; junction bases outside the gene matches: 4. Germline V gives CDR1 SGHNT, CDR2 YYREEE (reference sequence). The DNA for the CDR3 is TGTGCCAGCAGTGGGAGGGTCGCAGATACGCAGTATTTT. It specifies CASSGRVADTQYF.

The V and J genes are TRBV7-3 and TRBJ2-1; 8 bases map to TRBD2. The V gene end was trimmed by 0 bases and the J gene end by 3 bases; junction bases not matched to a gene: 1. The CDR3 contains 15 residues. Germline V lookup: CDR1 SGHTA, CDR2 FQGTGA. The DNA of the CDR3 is TGTGCCAGCAGCTTAACGGGACTAGGCTACAATGAGCAGTTCTTC. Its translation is CASSLTGLGYNEQFF. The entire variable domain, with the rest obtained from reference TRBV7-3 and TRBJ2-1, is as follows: GAGVSQTPSNKVTEKGKYVELRCDPISGHTALYWYRQSLGQGPEFLIYFQGTGAADDSGLPNDRFFAVRPEGSVSTLKIQRTERGDSAVYLCASSLTGLGYNEQFFGPGTRLTVL.

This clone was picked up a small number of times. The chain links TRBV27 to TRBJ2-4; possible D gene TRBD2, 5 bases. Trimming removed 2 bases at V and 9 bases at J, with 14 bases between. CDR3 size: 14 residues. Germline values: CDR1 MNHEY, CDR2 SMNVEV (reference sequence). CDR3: CASSLTGVAGIQYF. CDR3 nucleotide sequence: TGTGCCAGCAGTTTAACCGGGGTGGCCGGCATTCAGTACTTC.

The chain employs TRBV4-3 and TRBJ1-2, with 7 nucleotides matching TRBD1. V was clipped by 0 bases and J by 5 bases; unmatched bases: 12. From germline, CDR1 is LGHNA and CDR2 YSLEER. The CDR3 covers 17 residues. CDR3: CASSQDAGTVHSYGYTF. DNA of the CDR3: TGCGCCAGCAGCCAAGACGCAGGGACAGTCCATTCTTATGGCTACACCTTC.

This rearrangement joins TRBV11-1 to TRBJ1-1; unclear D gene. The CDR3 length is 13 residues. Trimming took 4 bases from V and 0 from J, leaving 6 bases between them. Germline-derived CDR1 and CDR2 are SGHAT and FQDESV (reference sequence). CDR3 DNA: TGTGCCAGCAGCTCGCAGGTGAACACTGAAGCTTTCTTT. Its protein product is CASSSQVNTEAFF.

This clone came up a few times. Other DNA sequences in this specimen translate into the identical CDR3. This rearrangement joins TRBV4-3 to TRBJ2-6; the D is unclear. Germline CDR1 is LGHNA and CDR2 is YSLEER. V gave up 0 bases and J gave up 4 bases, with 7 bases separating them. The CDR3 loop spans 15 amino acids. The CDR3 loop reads CASSQEGSGANVLTF. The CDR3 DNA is TGCGCCAGCAGCCAAGAAGGGTCGGGGGCCAACGTCCTGACTTTC.

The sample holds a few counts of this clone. The CDR3 is CAITAVGTGELFF. The CDR3 coding sequence is TGTGCCATCACGGCAGTTGGCACCGGGGAGCTGTTTTTT. The rearrangement joins TRBV10-3 to TRBJ2-2; no reliable D call. V was pared by 7 bases and J by 4 bases, with 10 bases between. This CDR3 comprises 13 residues. The germline V gene has CDR1 ENHRY and CDR2 SYGVKD.

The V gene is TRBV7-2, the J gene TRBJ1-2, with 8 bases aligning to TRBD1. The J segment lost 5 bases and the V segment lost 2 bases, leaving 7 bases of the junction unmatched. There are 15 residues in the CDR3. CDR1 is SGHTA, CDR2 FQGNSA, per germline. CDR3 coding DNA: TGTGCCAGCAGCTTAAGGTGGACAGGGCCTTATGGCTACACCTTC. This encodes CASSLRWTGPYGYTF.

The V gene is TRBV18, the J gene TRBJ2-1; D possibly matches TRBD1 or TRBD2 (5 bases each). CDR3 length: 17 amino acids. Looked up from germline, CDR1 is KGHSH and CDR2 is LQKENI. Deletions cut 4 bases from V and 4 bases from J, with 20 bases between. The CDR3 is CASSLEMGYGAYNEQFF. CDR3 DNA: TGTGCCAGCTCACTGGAAATGGGTTACGGGGCGTACAATGAGCAGTTCTTC.

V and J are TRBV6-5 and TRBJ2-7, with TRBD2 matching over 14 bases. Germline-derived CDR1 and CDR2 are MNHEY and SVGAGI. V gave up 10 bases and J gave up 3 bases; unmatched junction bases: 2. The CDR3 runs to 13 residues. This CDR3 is CATGTSGSYEQYF. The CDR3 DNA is TGTGCCACCGGGACTAGCGGGAGCTACGAGCAGTACTTC.

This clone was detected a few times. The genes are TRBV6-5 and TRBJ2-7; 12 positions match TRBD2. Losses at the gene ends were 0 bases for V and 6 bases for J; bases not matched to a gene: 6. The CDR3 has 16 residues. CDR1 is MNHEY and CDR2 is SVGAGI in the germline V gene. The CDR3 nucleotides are TGTGCCAGCAGTTACTCTCCTAGCGGGAGGGCCAGCGAGCAGTACTTC. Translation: CASSYSPSGRASEQYF.

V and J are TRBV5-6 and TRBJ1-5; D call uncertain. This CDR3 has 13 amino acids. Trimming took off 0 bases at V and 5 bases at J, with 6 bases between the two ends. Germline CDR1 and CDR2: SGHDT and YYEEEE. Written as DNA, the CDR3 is TGTGCCAGCAGCTTGGAGATACATCAGCCCCAGCATTTT. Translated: CASSLEIHQPQHF.

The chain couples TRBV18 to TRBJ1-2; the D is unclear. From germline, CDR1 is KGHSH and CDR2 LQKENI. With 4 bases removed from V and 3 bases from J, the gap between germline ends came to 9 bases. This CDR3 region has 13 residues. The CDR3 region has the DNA TGTGCCAGCTCACGGGGTGACGACTATGGCTACACCTTC. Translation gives CASSRGDDYGYTF.

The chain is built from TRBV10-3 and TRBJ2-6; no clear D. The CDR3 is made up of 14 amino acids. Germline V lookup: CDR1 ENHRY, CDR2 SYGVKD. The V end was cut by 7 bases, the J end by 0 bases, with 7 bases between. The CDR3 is CAIKPSSGANVLTF. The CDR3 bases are TGTGCCATCAAGCCAAGCTCTGGGGCCAACGTCCTGACTTTC.

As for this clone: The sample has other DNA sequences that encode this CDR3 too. CDR3 sequence reads: CASSLVGTSYEQYF. The CDR3 coding sequence is TGTGCCAGCAGCTTAGTGGGGACCTCCTACGAGCAGTACTTC. This rearrangement joins TRBV7-2 to TRBJ2-7, with D perhaps TRBD1 or TRBD2 (5 bases each). Trimming removed 1 base at V and 0 bases at J, with 7 bases between. Germline V lookup: CDR1 SGHTA, CDR2 FQGNSA. The CDR3 is 14 amino acids.

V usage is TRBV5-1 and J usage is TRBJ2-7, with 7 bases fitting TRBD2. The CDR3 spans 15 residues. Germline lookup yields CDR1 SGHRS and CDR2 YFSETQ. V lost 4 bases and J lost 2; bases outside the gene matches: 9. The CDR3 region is CASSLVRGRAYEQYF. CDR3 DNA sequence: TGCGCCAGCAGCCTGGTTCGGGGGAGGGCCTACGAGCAGTACTTC.